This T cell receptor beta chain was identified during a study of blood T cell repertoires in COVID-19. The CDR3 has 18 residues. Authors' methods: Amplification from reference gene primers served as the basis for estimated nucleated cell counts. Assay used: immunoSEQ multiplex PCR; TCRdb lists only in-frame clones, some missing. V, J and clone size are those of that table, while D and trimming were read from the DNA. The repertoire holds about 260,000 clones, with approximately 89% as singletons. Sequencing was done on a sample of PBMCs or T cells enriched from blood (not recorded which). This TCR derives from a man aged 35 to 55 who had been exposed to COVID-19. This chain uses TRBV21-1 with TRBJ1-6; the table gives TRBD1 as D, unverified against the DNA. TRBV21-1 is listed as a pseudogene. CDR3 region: CASSKDGPGQGSNSPLHF. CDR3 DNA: TGTGCCAGCAGCAAAGATGGACCGGGACAGGGGTCGAATTCACCCCTCCACTTT.